This T cell receptor (beta chain) came from a study of immune evolution from preneoplasia to lung adenocarcinoma. Germline-derived CDR1 and CDR2 are MNHEY and SVGAGI. This CDR3 comprises 13 residues. Trimming pared 3 bases from V and 4 bases from J, leaving 10 bases between. Histologic diagnosis was independently verified by two lung pathologists. Comments on this clone: Its target is unknown.

TCRdb's copy holds only in-frame clones and misses some; the assay was immunoSEQ multiplex PCR. This sample carries some 5,100 clones, roughly 79% of them seen once, and the ten largest clones take almost 7%. General study results and limits: Compared with EGFR-mutant or double wild-type lesions, KRAS-mutant nodules were more clonal. From normal lung to invasive adenocarcinoma, top clone frequencies appeared to decrease. Clonality was highest in normal lung, lower in later-stage lesions apparently.

The source is a person aged 60-79 years with lung adenocarcinoma. The V gene is TRBV6-5, the J gene TRBJ2-7, with D uncertain. The sequenced sample consisted of FFPE minimally invasive lung adenocarcinoma tissue. This chain's CDR3 is CASSYNGNYEQYF. The CDR3 nucleotides are TGTGCCAGCAGTTATAATGGAAATTACGAGCAGTACTTC.